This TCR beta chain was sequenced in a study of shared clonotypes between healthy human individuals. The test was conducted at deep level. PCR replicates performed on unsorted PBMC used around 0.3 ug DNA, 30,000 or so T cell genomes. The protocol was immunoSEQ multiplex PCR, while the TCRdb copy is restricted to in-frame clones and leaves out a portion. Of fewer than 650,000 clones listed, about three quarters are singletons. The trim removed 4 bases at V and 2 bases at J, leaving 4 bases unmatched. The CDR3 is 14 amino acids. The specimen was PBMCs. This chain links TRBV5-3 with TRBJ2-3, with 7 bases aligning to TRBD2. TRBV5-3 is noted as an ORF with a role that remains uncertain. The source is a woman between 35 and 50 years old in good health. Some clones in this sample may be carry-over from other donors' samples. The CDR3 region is CARSGRVDTDTQYF. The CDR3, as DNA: TGTGCCAGAAGCGGGAGGGTTGACACAGATACGCAGTATTTT.